This T cell receptor beta chain was identified in a study of CD8 T cells in Susac syndrome. General study findings and limits: In its TCR sequencing and HLA analysis, the study acknowledged that the number of individuals was relatively small.

There are 14 residues in the CDR3. Trimming shortened V by 6 bases and J by 6 bases, and 18 bases separated the two germline ends. Worth noting for this clonotype: Its specificity is unknown.

An amount of RNA that ranged from about 0.45 to 1 ug was reverse transcribed with random hexamers. TCR beta CDR3 was amplified by immunoSEQ multiplex PCR. This amplification extended across 54 Vbeta and 13 Jbeta segments. Each CDR3 protein is one row after TCRdb ran MiXCR on the immunoSEQ multiplex PCR reads. The sample lists almost 450,000 distinct CDR3 sequences, 75% to 90% occurring once. The sequenced target, TCR beta, came from blood CD8+ and CD4+ T cells. The multiple sclerosis controls comprised treatment-naive patients whose relapsing-remitting disease was stable or active. The sequencing input was CD8+ T cells from PBMCs. The chain employs TRBV12-3 or TRBV12-4 and TRBJ2-7; D tentatively fits TRBD1 or TRBD2 (8 bases each). The origin of this receptor is a human donor with multiple sclerosis. The DNA for the CDR3 is TGTGCCAGCAGCCACCAGGGGGCGGGGGGCGAGCAGTACTTC. This codes for CASSHQGAGGEQYF.